The next 7 T cell receptor beta chains were all read from a single sample in a study of cytomegalovirus exposure and HLA in healthy donors. PCR involved 60 Vbeta and 13 Jbeta primers. Sequenced by immunoSEQ multiplex PCR; TCRdb stores in-frame clones only, minus some. This sample has 150,000 or so clones; about 80% occur once, and the top ten carry under 15%. Source material: PBMCs. The receptors were gathered from a woman aged 40 to 49 in good health and CMV-seronegative.

The chain couples TRBV20-1 to TRBJ2-7; no definite D call. The CDR3 length is 11 residues. The V gene's germline CDR1 is DFQATT and CDR2 SNEGSKA (reference sequence). Between the trimmed V and J ends, which lost 5 bases and 2 bases, there was a span of 7 bases. The CDR3 region is CSAPGPYEQYF. In nucleotides, the CDR3 is TGCAGTGCTCCCGGTCCCTACGAGCAGTACTTC.

The chain recombines TRBV7-9 with TRBJ2-7; 8 positions match TRBD1. This CDR3 region has 16 residues. Unmatched junction bases numbered 13, after V lost 5 bases and J lost 4 bases. The germline CDR1 and CDR2 sequences are SEHNR and FQNEAQ (reference sequence). As DNA, the CDR3 is TGTGCCAGCAGCCATGACGGACAGGGAGGAAGGTACGAGCAGTACTTC. It specifies CASSHDGQGGRYEQYF.

This clone was seen a few times. The V call is TRBV9, the J call TRBJ2-5, with TRBD2 matching over 10 bases. With 1 base clipped from V and 5 bases from J, the junction kept 8 bases outside the gene matches. The germline CDR1 and CDR2 sequences are SGDLS and YYNGEE. CDR3 size: 16 residues. CDR3 loop: CASSVKAGGPWETQYF. In DNA, the CDR3 is TGTGCCAGCAGCGTAAAAGCGGGAGGGCCGTGGGAGACCCAGTACTTC.

The chain has TRBV6-6 and TRBJ2-1, with D maybe TRBD2 (6 bases). The germline gives CDR1 MNHNY, CDR2 SVGAGI (reference sequence). CDR3 length: 13 residues. Trimming cost V 6 bases and J 10 bases, with 16 bases left between them. Written as DNA, the CDR3 is TGTGCCAGCAGGCCCGGCGAGCGGGCCGAGCAGTTCTTC. This codes for CASRPGERAEQFF.

This clone was found a few times. The chain couples TRBV2 to TRBJ2-7; D may be TRBD2 (5 bases). Germline V gives CDR1 SNHLY, CDR2 FYNNEI. The CDR3 contains 12 residues. Trimming took off 7 bases at V and 7 bases at J, with 14 bases between the two ends. Written as DNA, the CDR3 is TGTGCCAGCAATAGGTTTGCGGGTGAGCAGTACTTC. Amino acid sequence: CASNRFAGEQYF.

The genes are TRBV4-2 and TRBJ2-3; 7 positions match TRBD2. Germline V gene lookup returns CDR1 LGHNA and CDR2 YNFKEQ. The V and J ends lost 5 bases and 0 bases, in that order; junction bases with no gene match: 5. The CDR3 contains 15 residues. The CDR3 nucleotides are TGTGCCAGCAGCTTGCATAGCGGGAGCACAGATACGCAGTATTTT. It translates to CASSLHSGSTDTQYF.

A single count supports this clone. The V call is TRBV4-1, the J call TRBJ2-7, with TRBD2 identical over 8 bases. V lost 2 bases to trimming and J lost 4 bases; unmatched junction nucleotides: 7. The CDR3 runs 15 residues. Germline assignment: CDR1 MGHRA and CDR2 YSYEKL. This CDR3 is CASSQSSGWGYEQYF. The CDR3 bases are TGCGCCAGCAGCCAATCTAGCGGGTGGGGGTACGAGCAGTACTTC.